The rows below give T cell receptor beta chains drawn from one sample of a study of blood T cell repertoires in COVID-19. Libraries were prepared by immunoSEQ multiplex PCR; TCRdb keeps only in-frame clonotypes and omits some of them. The sample consists of around 160,000 clones, more than 75% of them appearing once. The sample taken for sequencing was PBMCs or T cells enriched from blood (not recorded which). Receptor source: a woman in her 30s with acute COVID-19. Both conserved end residues are part of each CDR3. Each record gives: D gene, V gene, J gene, CDR3 DNA, CDR3 protein. D genes are given only for firm matches.

-,TRBV27,TRBJ2-7,TGTGCCAGCAGTTTCGCCTCCCGGGGCGAGCAGTACTTC,CASSFASRGEQYF
-,TRBV10-3,TRBJ1-2,TGTGCCATCAGTGAGACAGAGTATGGCTACACCTTC,CAISETEYGYTF
-,TRBV7-9,TRBJ1-2,TGTGCCAGCAGCTTAGGGTGGGAGTATGGCTACACCTTC,CASSLGWEYGYTF
TRBD1,TRBV19,TRBJ1-5,TGTGCCAGTAGTCCGGACAGGTTTTATAGCAATCAGCCCCAGCATTTT,CASSPDRFYSNQPQHF
-,TRBV3-1/TRBV3-2,TRBJ1-1,TGTGCCAGCAGCCAAGGTGCAGGGGAGGCTTTCTTT,CASSQGAGEAFF
TRBD1,TRBV28,TRBJ1-2,TGTGCCAGCAGTTTAGAGGGGGCCTTCTATGGCTACACCTTC,CASSLEGAFYGYTF
-,TRBV28,TRBJ2-7,TGTGCCAGCAGTTTATCTGTCCAGGGGAAGAACGAGCAGTACTTC,CASSLSVQGKNEQYF
-,TRBV2,TRBJ1-3,TGTGCCAGCAGATACAGTTACACCATATATTTT,CASRYSYTIYF
TRBD2,TRBV28,TRBJ2-1,TGTGCCAGCGAGGGACTAGCGGGAGTTGGTGAGCAGTTCTTC,CASEGLAGVGEQFF
-,TRBV4-1,TRBJ1-5,TGCGCCAGCGGGTCAGGGGTACTCGCTAAAAATCAGCCCCAGCATTTT,CASGSGVLAKNQPQHF
-,TRBV7-3,TRBJ2-5,TGTGCCAGCAGCCCCACCCCCCACTCGCGGAACCAAGAGACCCAGTACTTC,CASSPTPHSRNQETQYF
-,TRBV5-5,TRBJ1-6,TGTGCCAGCAGCTTGGAAGGCGGGTCGGCAAATAATTCACCCCTCCACTTT,CASSLEGGSANNSPLHF
TRBD2,TRBV28,TRBJ2-1,TGTGCCAGCAGTCGCAATGTCGCGGGAGGGCCTAATGAGCAGTTCTTC,CASSRNVAGGPNEQFF
-,TRBV19,TRBJ2-1,TGTGCCAGCACGACACCGTACAATGAGCAGTTCTTC,CASTTPYNEQFF
-,TRBV4-3,TRBJ1-2,TGCGCCAGCAGCCAAGAAGGCCGGGACGGGACACGGGGCTACACCTTC,CASSQEGRDGTRGYTF
-,TRBV19,TRBJ2-7,TGTGCCAGTTCATTTGGTTTAGCGGAGAGCTACGAGCAGTACTTC,CASSFGLAESYEQYF
-,TRBV25-1,TRBJ2-1,TGTGCCAGCAGTGAATGGGAGGCTAATGAGCAGTTCTTC,CASSEWEANEQFF